These 7 T cell receptor beta chains originate from one sample sequenced in a study of graft-versus-host responses after intestinal transplantation. Repertoires were generated with immunoSEQ multiplex PCR, while TCRdb's copy carries only in-frame clones and drops some. The table lists some 48,000 clones, less than 85% of them singletons. No antigen has been assigned to these receptors. The material was unstimulated CD4+ T cells sorted from spleen or lymph node cells, obtained before transplant. These receptor sequences come from a human donor who was the organ donor for an intestinal transplant.

The chain links TRBV29-1 to TRBJ1-2; TRBD1 is a possible D gene (5 bases). The V gene's germline CDR1 is SQVTM and CDR2 ANQGSEA. Between the trimmed V and J ends, which lost 0 bases and 4 bases, there was a span of 6 bases. The CDR3 extends over 12 amino acids. The CDR3 DNA sequence: TGCAGCGTTGAAGAAGGGGCCTATGGCTACACCTTC. Amino acids: CSVEEGAYGYTF.

This sequence joins TRBV18 and TRBJ2-1, with D unresolved. The V and J ends lost 3 bases and 4 bases respectively, with 10 bases between them. There are 14 residues in the CDR3. Germline lookup yields CDR1 KGHSH and CDR2 LQKENI. The CDR3 DNA is TGTGCCAGCTCACCCCTCGGGCCATACAATGAGCAGTTCTTC. Its translation: CASSPLGPYNEQFF.

The chain recombines TRBV19 with TRBJ1-1, with 12 positions matching TRBD1. The V gene end was trimmed by 4 bases and the J gene end by 4 bases; junction bases not matched to a gene: 4. The CDR3 totals 15 residues. CDR1 and CDR2 (germline): LNHDA, SQIVND (reference sequence). CDR3 residues: CASSTRGQGATEAFF. Written as DNA, the CDR3 is TGTGCCAGTAGTACCCGGGGACAGGGGGCCACTGAAGCTTTCTTT.

The chain carries TRBV5-1 and TRBJ1-6, with D uncertain. Germline CDR1 reads SGHRS; CDR2 reads YFSETQ. The CDR3 loop spans 16 amino acids. Trimming cost V 4 bases and J 0 bases, with 11 bases left between them. The CDR3 here is CASSRDSSSYNSPLHF. CDR3 DNA sequence: TGCGCCAGCAGCCGAGACTCAAGCTCCTATAATTCACCCCTCCACTTT.

This chain joins TRBV18 and TRBJ1-5, with a possible D match to TRBD1 (5 bases). Trimming left V 5 bases short and J 0 bases short, with 14 bases between. In germline, CDR1 is KGHSH, CDR2 LQKENI. The CDR3 runs 16 residues. CDR3 bases: TGTGCCAGCTCAGCTACCAGGGAGAATAGCAATCAGCCCCAGCATTTT. Protein: CASSATRENSNQPQHF.

This chain links TRBV2 with TRBJ1-4; weak D call: TRBD1 (6 bases). The CDR3 loop spans 14 amino acids. CDR1 is SNHLY, CDR2 FYNNEI, per germline. Trimming took 5 bases from V and 7 from J, leaving 14 bases between them. The CDR3 loop reads CASSTGTGREKLFF. The CDR3 nucleotides are TGTGCCAGCAGTACAGGGACCGGACGTGAAAAACTGTTTTTT.

This chain links TRBV2 with TRBJ2-4, with a weak D call TRBD1 (5 bases). V lost 8 bases to trimming and J lost 5 bases, with 10 bases between them. Germline CDR1 SNHLY, CDR2 FYNNEI. The CDR3 has 12 amino acids. CDR3 DNA sequence: TGTGCCAGCGGCGTAGGGGAAAACATTCAGTACTTC. It is translated as CASGVGENIQYF.